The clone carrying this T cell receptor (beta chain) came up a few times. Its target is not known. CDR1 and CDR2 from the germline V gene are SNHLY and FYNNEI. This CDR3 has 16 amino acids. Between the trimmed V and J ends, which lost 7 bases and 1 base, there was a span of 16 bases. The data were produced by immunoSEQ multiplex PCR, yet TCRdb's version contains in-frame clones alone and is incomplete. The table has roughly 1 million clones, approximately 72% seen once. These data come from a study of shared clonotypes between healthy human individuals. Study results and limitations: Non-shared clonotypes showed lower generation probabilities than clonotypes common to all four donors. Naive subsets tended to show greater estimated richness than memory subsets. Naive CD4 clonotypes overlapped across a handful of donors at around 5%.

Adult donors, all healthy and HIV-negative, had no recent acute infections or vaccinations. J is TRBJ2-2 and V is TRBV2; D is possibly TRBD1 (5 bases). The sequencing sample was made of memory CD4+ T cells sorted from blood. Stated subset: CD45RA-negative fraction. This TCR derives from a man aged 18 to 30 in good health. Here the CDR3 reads CASKAGSYLNTGELFF. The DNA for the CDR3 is TGTGCCAGCAAGGCAGGGTCCTACCTGAACACCGGGGAGCTGTTTTTT.